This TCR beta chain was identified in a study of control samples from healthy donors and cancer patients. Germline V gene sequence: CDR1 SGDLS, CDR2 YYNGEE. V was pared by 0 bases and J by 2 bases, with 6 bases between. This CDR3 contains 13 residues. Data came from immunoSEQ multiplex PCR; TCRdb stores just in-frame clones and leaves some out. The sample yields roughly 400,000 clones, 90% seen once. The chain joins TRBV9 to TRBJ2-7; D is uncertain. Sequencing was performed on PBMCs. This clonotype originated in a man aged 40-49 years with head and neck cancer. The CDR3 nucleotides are TGTGCCAGCAGCGTAGGTACGGCCTACGAGCAGTACTTC. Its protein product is CASSVGTAYEQYF.